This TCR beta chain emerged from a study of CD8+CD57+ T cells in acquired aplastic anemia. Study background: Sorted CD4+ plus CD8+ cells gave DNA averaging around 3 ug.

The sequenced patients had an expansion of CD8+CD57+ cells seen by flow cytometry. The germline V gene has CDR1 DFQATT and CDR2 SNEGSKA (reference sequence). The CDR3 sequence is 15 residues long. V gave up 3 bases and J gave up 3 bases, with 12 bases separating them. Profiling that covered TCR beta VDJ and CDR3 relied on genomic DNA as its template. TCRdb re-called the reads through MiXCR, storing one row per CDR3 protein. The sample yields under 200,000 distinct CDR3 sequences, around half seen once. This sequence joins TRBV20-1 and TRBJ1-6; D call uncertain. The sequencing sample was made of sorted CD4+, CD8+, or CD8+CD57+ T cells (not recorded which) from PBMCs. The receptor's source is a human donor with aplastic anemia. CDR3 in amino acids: CSASITAVYNSPLHF. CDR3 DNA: TGCAGTGCTAGTATTACGGCAGTCTATAATTCACCCCTCCACTTT.